A single sample gave rise to the 31 T cell receptor beta chains below, sequenced in a study of Ad26.COV2.S vaccination and SARS-CoV-2 variants. Profiling relied on immunoSEQ multiplex PCR, and the TCRdb table lists in-frame clones only, not all of them. The data hold about 350,000 clones, with 70% to 90% observed a single time. Treatment reported: roughly 19 received Ad26.COV2.S at low or high dose, single or two shots; five or six received placebo; per-sample allocation not given. The study sampled participants on day 63 after the first vaccine or placebo injection. Sequencing used peripheral blood, obtained in a trial of Ad26.COV2.S vaccine versus placebo. These receptors were collected from a person aged 18-65 years who received the Ad26.COV2.S COVID-19 vaccine or a placebo.

This clone has just a few counts. The chain combines TRBV6-2 or TRBV6-3 with TRBJ1-5, with TRBD1 as a possible D gene (6 bases). CDR1 is MNHEY, CDR2 SVGEGT, per germline. There are 15 residues in the CDR3. With 1 base removed from V and 3 bases from J, the gap between germline ends came to 10 bases. This chain's CDR3 is CASSYYDRNNQPQHF. The DNA of the CDR3 is TGTGCCAGCAGTTACTACGACAGGAACAATCAGCCCCAGCATTTT.

The chain has TRBV29-1 and TRBJ2-3, with D hard to call. CDR1 and CDR2 from the germline V gene are SQVTM and ANQGSEA. This CDR3 is built from 14 residues. Trimming removed 8 bases at V and 5 bases at J, with 20 bases between. The CDR3 protein is CSTTDLWVGDTQYF. In nucleotides, the CDR3 is TGCAGCACAACGGATCTCTGGGTTGGAGATACGCAGTATTTT.

The genes are TRBV18 and TRBJ1-1; D ambiguous. The CDR3 spans 13 residues. V was cut by 3 bases and J by 1 base, with 6 bases left in between. The germline V gene has CDR1 KGHSH and CDR2 LQKENI. CDR3 sequence: CASSPAKNTEAFF. Here the CDR3 DNA reads TGTGCCAGCTCACCTGCGAAGAACACTGAAGCTTTCTTT. The complete variable domain, with remaining parts taken from reference TRBV18 and TRBJ1-1, reads NAGVMQNPRHLVRRRGQEARLRCSPMKGHSHVYWYRQLPEEGLKFMVYLQKENIIDESGMPKERFSAEFPKEGPSILRIQQVVRGDSAAYFCASSPAKNTEAFFGQGTRLTVV.

The chain uses TRBV7-6 and TRBJ2-4, with a weak D call TRBD1 (5 bases). Germline V gene sequence: CDR1 SGHVS, CDR2 FNYEAQ. CDR3 size: 16 residues. Trimming took 1 base from V and 0 from J, leaving 10 bases between them. CDR3 sequence: CASSLGQGRAKNIQYF. Here the CDR3 DNA reads TGTGCCAGCAGCTTAGGGCAGGGTCGAGCCAAAAACATTCAGTACTTC.

V and J are TRBV27 and TRBJ1-2, with 9 bases that match TRBD1. Germline values: CDR1 MNHEY, CDR2 SMNVEV (reference sequence). V lost 4 bases to trimming and J lost 3 bases; unmatched junction nucleotides: 3. CDR3 length: 14 amino acids. The CDR3 region has the DNA TGTGCCAGCAGTTCACAGGGGGCTGACTATGGCTACACCTTC. Translating gives CASSSQGADYGYTF.

This clone was seen a handful of times. CDR3 bases: TGTGCCAGCTCACTTCGGACAGGACTGGGTCAGGGACCGAACACCGGGGAGCTGTTTTTT. This translates into CASSLRTGLGQGPNTGELFF. The V call is TRBV18, the J call TRBJ2-2; 7 bases match TRBD1. The CDR3 runs to 20 residues. Germline loops: CDR1 KGHSH, CDR2 LQKENI. With V trimmed by 4 bases and J by 0 bases, 17 bases remained unmatched.

J is TRBJ1-1 and V is TRBV10-1; the D is unclear. V was trimmed by 0 bases and J by 1 base, leaving 9 bases between them. Germline V gene data show CDR1 as WNHNN and CDR2 as SYGVQD (reference sequence). The CDR3 is 15 residues long. DNA of the CDR3: TGCGCCAGCAGTGAGTCGATTTCAGGGAACACTGAAGCTTTCTTT. Amino acid sequence: CASSESISGNTEAFF.

This sequence joins TRBV11-2 and TRBJ2-2; D not resolved. V shed 0 bases and J shed 5 bases, with 10 bases lying between them. Germline CDR1 SGHAT, CDR2 FQNNGV. The CDR3 has 15 residues. The CDR3 nucleotides read TGTGCCAGCAGCTTAGAACATCTGGTAACCGGGGAGCTGTTTTTT. Protein: CASSLEHLVTGELFF.

The chain employs TRBV29-1 and TRBJ2-7; 8 nucleotides line up with TRBD1. CDR1 and CDR2 from the germline V gene are SQVTM and ANQGSEA. V trimming: 4 bases; J trimming: 5 bases; junction bases outside the gene matches: 4. This CDR3 is 12 amino acids long. Here the CDR3 reads CSVGQGFHEQYF. CDR3 in DNA: TGCAGCGTTGGACAGGGGTTCCACGAGCAGTACTTC.

The rearrangement links TRBV7-2 to TRBJ2-5; 14 bases fit TRBD2. This CDR3 has 16 residues. Germline-derived CDR1 and CDR2 are SGHTA and FQGNSA. Trimming cost V 5 bases and J 7 bases; bases outside gene matches: 9. CDR3 nucleotide sequence: TGTGCCAGCAGCCAAAAGGGGACTAGCGGGAGTGGGACCCAGTACTTC. This codes for CASSQKGTSGSGTQYF.

The chain is built from TRBV19 and TRBJ1-4; perhaps TRBD1 as D (5 bases). The CDR3 has 13 amino acids. Trimming stripped 8 bases from V and 6 bases from J, with 13 bases between. The germline CDR1 and CDR2 sequences are LNHDA and SQIVND (reference sequence). The DNA of the CDR3 is TGTGCCAGTGCATGGGGGTACTATGAAAAACTGTTTTTT. The encoded protein is CASAWGYYEKLFF.

The rearrangement joins TRBV7-2 to TRBJ2-3; 9 bases align to TRBD2. The CDR3 extends over 17 amino acids. CDR1 and CDR2 (germline): SGHTA, FQGNSA. Trimming cost V 2 bases and J 5 bases; bases outside gene matches: 11. In DNA, the CDR3 is TGTGCCAGCAGCTTATATTTGCGGGGGGGCCTCGAAGATACGCAGTATTTT. Protein: CASSLYLRGGLEDTQYF.

The chain joins TRBV5-6 to TRBJ2-5, with TRBD2 matching over 9 bases. The V gene end was trimmed by 2 bases and the J gene end by 1 base; junction bases not matched to a gene: 6. The CDR3 loop spans 16 amino acids. CDR1 is SGHDT, CDR2 YYEEEE, per germline. CDR3 residues: CASSFVAGDVQETQYF. The CDR3 coding sequence is TGTGCCAGCAGCTTTGTAGCGGGGGACGTCCAAGAGACCCAGTACTTC.

For this clone: With a much larger clone just one base away, this may be a read error. The V and J genes are TRBV6-2 or TRBV6-3 and TRBJ1-2, with D uncertain. Trimming took off 2 bases at V and 2 bases at J, with 6 bases between the two ends. Germline loops: CDR1 MNHEY, CDR2 SVGEGT. This CDR3 region has 13 residues. CDR3 nucleotides: TGTGCCAGCAGTTACGGCCAGAACTATGGCTACACCTTC. This codes for CASSYGQNYGYTF.

This clone was detected a few times. This chain uses TRBV6-6 with TRBJ1-6; unclear D gene. The germline V gene encodes CDR1 MNHNY and CDR2 SVGAGI (reference sequence). Trimming shortened V by 8 bases and J by 0 bases, and 5 bases separated the two germline ends. CDR3 length equals 13 residues. The CDR3 DNA follows: TGTGCCAGCGTGAGCTCCTATAATTCACCCCTCCACTTT. Amino acid sequence: CASVSSYNSPLHF.

This clone showed up just a few times. The gene calls are TRBV30 and TRBJ1-1; D remains ambiguous. V shed 0 bases and J shed 5 bases, with 7 bases lying between them. CDR3 size: 12 residues. Germline-derived CDR1 and CDR2 are GTSNPN and SVGIG (reference sequence). In DNA, the CDR3 is TGTGCCTGGAGTGTACTGAGTACTGAAGCTTTCTTT. It translates to CAWSVLSTEAFF.

The genes are TRBV6-6 and TRBJ2-7, with D possibly being TRBD2 (6 bases). V shed 5 bases and J shed 3 bases, with 17 bases lying between them. Germline V CDR1 and CDR2: MNHNY, SVGAGI (reference sequence). The CDR3 runs 15 residues. The CDR3 loop is CASSRSGTGVYEQYF. DNA of the CDR3: TGTGCCAGCAGTCGTTCCGGGACGGGAGTCTACGAGCAGTACTTC.

For this clone: Other DNA sequences in the sample encode the same CDR3. The V gene is TRBV9, the J gene TRBJ2-5; TRBD2 matches 7 bases. Germline V gives CDR1 SGDLS, CDR2 YYNGEE. With 0 bases clipped from V and 5 bases from J, the junction kept 7 bases outside the gene matches. CDR3 length equals 15 residues. CDR3 in amino acids: CASSVGGRAGETQYF. The CDR3 nucleotides are TGTGCCAGCAGCGTAGGAGGGAGGGCTGGGGAGACCCAGTACTTC.

The CDR3 DNA sequence: TGTGCCAGCAGTTCCTGGACCTCTGGATACGAGCAGTACTTC. Translated, it gives CASSSWTSGYEQYF. This chain uses TRBV6-2 or TRBV6-3 with TRBJ2-7; D uncertain. The CDR3 covers 14 residues. The ends were cut back, 4 bases at V and 4 bases at J, with 14 bases in the middle. Germline assignment: CDR1 MNHEY and CDR2 SVGEGT.

The rearrangement joins TRBV15 to TRBJ2-1; D not certain. Trimming shortened V by 4 bases and J by 6 bases, and 10 bases separated the two germline ends. The CDR3 extends over 13 amino acids. The germline V gene has CDR1 LNHNV and CDR2 YYDKDF (reference sequence). The CDR3 region is CATSNFPGNEQFF. The CDR3 DNA follows: TGTGCCACCAGCAACTTCCCAGGCAATGAGCAGTTCTTC.

This clone has just a few counts. The rearrangement links TRBV6-5 to TRBJ2-2, with D unresolved. V gave up 9 bases and J gave up 8 bases, with 7 bases separating them. CDR1 and CDR2 from the germline V gene are MNHEY and SVGAGI. This CDR3 comprises 10 residues. The DNA of the CDR3 is TGTGCCAGGAGTAGGGGGGAGCTGTTTTTT. Translating it yields CARSRGELFF.

The V gene is TRBV28, the J gene TRBJ1-5; maybe TRBD1 (5 bases). Trimming left V 10 bases short and J 0 bases short, with 13 bases between. This CDR3 contains 14 residues. The V gene's germline CDR1 is MDHEN and CDR2 SYDVKM. CDR3 coding DNA: TGTGCCACCACCGAGGGGAATAGCAATCAGCCCCAGCATTTT. It codes for CATTEGNSNQPQHF.

V is TRBV18 and J is TRBJ2-7, with TRBD2 identical over 8 bases. V lost 3 bases and J lost 5; bases outside the gene matches: 6. The CDR3 spans 14 residues. In germline, CDR1 is KGHSH, CDR2 LQKENI. Written as DNA, the CDR3 is TGTGCCAGCTCACCCGGGGGGGGTCGTGACGAGCAGTACTTC. It is translated as CASSPGGGRDEQYF. The full variable domain, with the rest looked up from reference TRBV18 and TRBJ2-7, is NAGVMQNPRHLVRRRGQEARLRCSPMKGHSHVYWYRQLPEEGLKFMVYLQKENIIDESGMPKERFSAEFPKEGPSILRIQQVVRGDSAAYFCASSPGGGRDEQYFGPGTRLTVT.

The chain links TRBV29-1 to TRBJ2-7; 8 bases are shared with TRBD2. The CDR3 is made up of 12 amino acids. V trimming: 5 bases; J trimming: 2 bases; junction bases outside the gene matches: 2. Germline V gives CDR1 SQVTM, CDR2 ANQGSEA. DNA of the CDR3: TGCAGCGTTAAGACTAGCGCCTACGAGCAGTACTTC. Protein: CSVKTSAYEQYF.

The chain joins TRBV28 to TRBJ2-7; D not resolved. Germline CDR1 MDHEN, CDR2 SYDVKM. This CDR3 region has 14 residues. V dropped 6 bases and J dropped 3 bases, with 15 bases sitting between them. CDR3 loop: CASSPAGVYYEQYF. CDR3 nucleotide sequence: TGTGCCAGCAGCCCCGCAGGCGTATACTACGAGCAGTACTTC.

This clone was found a few times. V usage is TRBV5-5 and J usage is TRBJ1-5; D might be TRBD1 (5 bases). Looked up from germline, CDR1 is SGHKS and CDR2 is YYEKEE (reference sequence). Trimming removed 3 bases from V and 4 bases from J, with 8 bases in between. The CDR3 extends over 13 amino acids. CDR3 in amino acids: CASSWDRNQPQHF. The CDR3 region has the DNA TGTGCCAGCAGCTGGGACCGAAATCAGCCCCAGCATTTT.

This clone was seen only a few times. The CDR3 protein is CASSKDPQTGYSNQPQHF. The CDR3 DNA reads as TGCGCCAGCAGCAAGGACCCTCAGACCGGATATAGCAATCAGCCCCAGCATTTT. This chain connects TRBV5-1 to TRBJ1-5; no reliable D call. There are 18 residues in the CDR3. CDR1 is SGHRS, CDR2 YFSETQ, per germline. V lost 4 bases and J 0 bases, leaving 20 bases between the germline ends.

The chain employs TRBV2 and TRBJ1-6, with D perhaps TRBD1 (6 bases). Trimming cost V 6 bases and J 6 bases, with 12 bases left between them. This CDR3 spans 14 amino acids. CDR1 SNHLY and CDR2 FYNNEI come from the germline V gene. CDR3 loop: CASRRGALNSPLHF. In nucleotides, the CDR3 is TGTGCCAGCAGGAGGGGGGCGCTTAATTCACCCCTCCACTTT.

The V and J genes are TRBV6-5 and TRBJ2-1; D might be TRBD2 (6 bases). The V and J ends lost 0 bases and 10 bases respectively, with 10 bases between them. The CDR3 consists of 13 residues. The V gene's germline CDR1 is MNHEY and CDR2 SVGAGI. This chain's CDR3 is CASSYSSLAEQFF. The CDR3 DNA sequence: TGTGCCAGCAGTTACTCGAGTCTAGCGGAGCAGTTCTTC.

The chain has TRBV3-1 (or the pseudogene TRBV3-2) and TRBJ2-1, with 8 bases that match TRBD1. The junction had 14 bases not matched to a gene; V was cut back by 4 bases and J by 3 bases. This CDR3 contains 18 residues. Germline CDR1 reads LGHDT; CDR2 reads YNNKEL (reference sequence). The CDR3 here is CASSPKPFGQGGYNEQFF. CDR3 nucleotides: TGTGCCAGCAGCCCCAAACCGTTCGGACAGGGAGGCTACAATGAGCAGTTCTTC.

The V and J genes are TRBV5-5 and TRBJ1-1; 8 bases are a match to TRBD1. Per the germline V gene, CDR1 is SGHKS and CDR2 is YYEKEE (reference sequence). This CDR3 has 14 residues. Trimming took 4 bases from V and 4 from J; bases not matched to a gene: 6. In DNA, the CDR3 is TGTGCCAGCAGCCAATCAGGACAGGGCACTGAAGCTTTCTTT. Residues: CASSQSGQGTEAFF.